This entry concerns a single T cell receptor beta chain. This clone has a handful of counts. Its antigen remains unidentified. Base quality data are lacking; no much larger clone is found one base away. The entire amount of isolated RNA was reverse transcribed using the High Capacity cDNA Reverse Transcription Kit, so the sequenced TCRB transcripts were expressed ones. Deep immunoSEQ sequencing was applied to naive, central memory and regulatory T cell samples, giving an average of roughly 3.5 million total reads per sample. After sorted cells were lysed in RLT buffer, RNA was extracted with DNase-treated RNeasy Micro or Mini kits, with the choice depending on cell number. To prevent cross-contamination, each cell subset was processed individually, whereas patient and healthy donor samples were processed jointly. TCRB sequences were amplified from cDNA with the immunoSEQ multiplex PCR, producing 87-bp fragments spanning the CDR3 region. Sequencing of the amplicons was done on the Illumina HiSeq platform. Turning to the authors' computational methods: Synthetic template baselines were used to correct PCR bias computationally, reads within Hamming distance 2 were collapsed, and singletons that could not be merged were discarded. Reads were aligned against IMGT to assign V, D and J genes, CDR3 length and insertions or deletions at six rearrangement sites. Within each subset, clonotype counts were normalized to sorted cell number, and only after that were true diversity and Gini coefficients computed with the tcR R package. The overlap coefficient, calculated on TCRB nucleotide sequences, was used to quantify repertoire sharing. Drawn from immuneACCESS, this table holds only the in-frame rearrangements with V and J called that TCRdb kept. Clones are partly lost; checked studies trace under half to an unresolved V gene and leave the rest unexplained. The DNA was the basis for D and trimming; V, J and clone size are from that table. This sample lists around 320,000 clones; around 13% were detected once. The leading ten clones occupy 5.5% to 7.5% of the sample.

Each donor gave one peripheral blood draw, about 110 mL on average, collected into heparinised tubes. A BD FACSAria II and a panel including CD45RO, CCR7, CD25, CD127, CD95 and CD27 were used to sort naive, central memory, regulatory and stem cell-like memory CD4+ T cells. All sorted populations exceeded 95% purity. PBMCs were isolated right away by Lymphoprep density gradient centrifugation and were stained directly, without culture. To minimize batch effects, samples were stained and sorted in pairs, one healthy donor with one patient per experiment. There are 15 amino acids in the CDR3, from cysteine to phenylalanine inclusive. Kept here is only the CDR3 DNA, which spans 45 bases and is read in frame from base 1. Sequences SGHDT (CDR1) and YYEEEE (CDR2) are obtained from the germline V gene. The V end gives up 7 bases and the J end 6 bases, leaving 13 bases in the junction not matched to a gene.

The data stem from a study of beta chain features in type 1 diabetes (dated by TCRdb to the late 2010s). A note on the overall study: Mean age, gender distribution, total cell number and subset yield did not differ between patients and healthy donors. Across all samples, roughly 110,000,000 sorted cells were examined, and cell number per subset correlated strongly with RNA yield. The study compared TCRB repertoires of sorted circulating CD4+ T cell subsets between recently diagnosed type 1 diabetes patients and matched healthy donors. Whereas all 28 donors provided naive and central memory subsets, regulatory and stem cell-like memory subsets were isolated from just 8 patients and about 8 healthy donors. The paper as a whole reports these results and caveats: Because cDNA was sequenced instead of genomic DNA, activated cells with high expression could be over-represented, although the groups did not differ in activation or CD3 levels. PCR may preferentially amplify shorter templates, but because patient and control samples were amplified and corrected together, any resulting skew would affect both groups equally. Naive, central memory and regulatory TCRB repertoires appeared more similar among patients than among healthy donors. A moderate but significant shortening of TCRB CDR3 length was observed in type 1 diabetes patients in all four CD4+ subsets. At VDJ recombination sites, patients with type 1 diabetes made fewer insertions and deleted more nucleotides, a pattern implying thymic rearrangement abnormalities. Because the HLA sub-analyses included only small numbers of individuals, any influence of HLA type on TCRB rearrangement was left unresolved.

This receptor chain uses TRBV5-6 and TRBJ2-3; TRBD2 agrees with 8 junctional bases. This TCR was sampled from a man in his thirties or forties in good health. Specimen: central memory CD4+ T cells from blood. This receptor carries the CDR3 CASRRWTSLADTQYF. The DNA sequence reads TGTGCCAGCCGCCGGTGGACTAGCTTAGCGGATACGCAGTATTTT.